These 17 T cell receptor beta chains came from one sample sequenced in a study of blood T cell repertoires in COVID-19. Some clones are missing from TCRdb's copy, which holds only in-frame ones; the method was immunoSEQ multiplex PCR. The sample shows some 50,000 clones, roughly nine tenths of them seen only once. Sequenced input: peripheral blood. All receptors come from a human donor in a cohort sampled during active COVID-19.

The gene calls are TRBV5-1 and TRBJ1-2, with TRBD1 as a possible D gene (5 bases). Germline CDR1 is SGHRS and CDR2 is YFSETQ. V lost 3 bases and J 4 bases, leaving 13 bases between the germline ends. CDR3 length: 14 amino acids. Here the CDR3 DNA reads TGCGCCAGCAGCTCCGATACAGGAGCCTATGGCTACACCTTC. Protein sequence: CASSSDTGAYGYTF. Full variable domain (outside the CDR3, taken from reference TRBV5-1 and TRBJ1-2): KAGVTQTPRYLIKTRGQQVTLSCSPISGHRSVSWYQQTPGQGLQFLFEYFSETQRNKGNFPGRFSGRQFSNSRSEMNVSTLELGDSALYLCASSSDTGAYGYTFGSGTRLTVV.

The chain combines TRBV7-2 with TRBJ2-1; 10 positions agree with TRBD2. The CDR3 runs to 16 residues. Trimming at V came to 5 bases and at J to 0 bases, leaving 4 bases not matched to a gene. Germline V lookup: CDR1 SGHTA, CDR2 FQGNSA. CDR3 region: CASSPRTSGSYNEQFF. As DNA, the CDR3 is TGTGCCAGCAGCCCACGGACTAGCGGCTCCTACAATGAGCAGTTCTTC.

The chain joins TRBV6-5 to TRBJ2-7, with 12 bases aligning to TRBD2. V was pared by 5 bases and J by 2 bases, with 4 bases of the junction left unmatched. The CDR3 is 15 amino acids. The germline gives CDR1 MNHEY, CDR2 SVGAGI. In nucleotides, the CDR3 is TGTGCCAGCAGTCCCCGGACTAGCGGGGCCTACGAGCAGTACTTC. It translates to CASSPRTSGAYEQYF.

This sequence joins TRBV6-5 and TRBJ2-1; D is unclear. There are 12 residues in the CDR3. Germline V gene sequence: CDR1 MNHEY, CDR2 SVGAGI. The V end lost 8 bases, the J end lost 4 bases, and 9 bases lay between the germline ends. The CDR3 loop is CASGLEYNEQFF. As DNA, the CDR3 is TGTGCCAGCGGTTTGGAGTACAATGAGCAGTTCTTC.

The chain employs TRBV15 and TRBJ1-4, with 12 bases that match TRBD1. CDR3 size: 15 residues. Germline V gene lookup returns CDR1 LNHNV and CDR2 YYDKDF (reference sequence). V was clipped by 3 bases and J by 14 bases; unmatched bases: 10. The CDR3 reads CATSSRDRGLQGLFF. The CDR3 region has the DNA TGTGCCACCAGCAGCCGGGACAGGGGGCTGCAGGGGCTGTTTTTT.

The rearrangement uses TRBV4-2 and TRBJ2-3, with TRBD1 as a possible D gene (6 bases). Germline V gene sequence: CDR1 LGHNA, CDR2 YNFKEQ. V lost 5 bases and J 3 bases, leaving 21 bases between the germline ends. This CDR3 region has 17 residues. CDR3 bases: TGTGCCAGCAGCTTCCCGACTACCCAAGGGGGTACAGATACGCAGTATTTT. It translates to CASSFPTTQGGTDTQYF.

A single count supports this clone. The chain has TRBV7-6 and TRBJ2-7; 7 positions match TRBD1. The CDR3 length is 13 residues. The ends lost 5 bases at V and 7 bases at J; junction bases unmatched: 8. CDR1 and CDR2 (germline): SGHVS, FNYEAQ. CDR3 bases: TGTGCCAGCAGCACCACACAGGGGTGGGAGCAGTACTTC. This translates into CASSTTQGWEQYF.

The rearrangement joins TRBV5-6 to TRBJ2-1, with 7 bases aligning to TRBD1. This CDR3 is built from 16 residues. The junction had 9 bases not matched to a gene; V was cut back by 4 bases and J by 2 bases. Germline V gene sequence: CDR1 SGHDT, CDR2 YYEEEE. The CDR3 nucleotides read TGTGCCAGCAGCAGAGAGGGGGCGGGCACCTACAATGAGCAGTTCTTC. Its translation is CASSREGAGTYNEQFF.

The chain links TRBV27 to TRBJ1-4; maybe TRBD1 (6 bases). This CDR3 comprises 15 residues. V dropped 9 bases and J dropped 2 bases, with 16 bases sitting between them. In germline, CDR1 is MNHEY, CDR2 SMNVEV (reference sequence). In DNA, the CDR3 is TGTGCCAGTACTAGGGGGGGGGCGACTAATGAAAAACTGTTTTTT. Protein: CASTRGGATNEKLFF.

This clone was recorded only once. The chain carries TRBV4-3 and TRBJ2-7; 7 positions match TRBD2. Germline CDR1 and CDR2: LGHNA and YSLEER. V shed 0 bases and J 4 bases; nucleotides not matched to a gene: 6. The CDR3 contains 15 residues. The CDR3, as DNA: TGCGCCAGCAGCCAAGATCGCCAGGGACTATACGAGCAGTACTTC. Translating gives CASSQDRQGLYEQYF.

The chain's CDR3 is CASSFGTPSYGYTF. As DNA, the CDR3 is TGCGCCAGCAGCTTTGGGACACCAAGCTATGGCTACACCTTC. J is TRBJ1-2 and V is TRBV5-1, with D possibly matching TRBD1 (6 bases). Germline V gene sequence: CDR1 SGHRS, CDR2 YFSETQ. Deletions cut 2 bases from V and 4 bases from J, with 12 bases between. There are 14 residues in the CDR3.

The chain links TRBV12-3 or TRBV12-4 to TRBJ2-7; a weak D match, TRBD2 (7 bases). Trimming removed 6 bases from V and 5 bases from J, with 11 bases in between. There are 12 residues in the CDR3. CDR3 in DNA: TGTGCCAGCAGGGGGAGGGGGGACGAGCAGTACTTC. Translation gives CASRGRGDEQYF.

In regard to this clone: Other DNA sequences in the sample encode the same CDR3. The gene calls are TRBV12-3 or TRBV12-4 and TRBJ2-1; D gene ambiguous. There are 11 residues in the CDR3. Trimming removed 3 bases at V and 5 bases at J, with 2 bases between. CDR3 loop: CASSFNNEQFF. CDR3 nucleotides: TGTGCCAGCAGTTTTAACAATGAGCAGTTCTTC.

The chain is built from TRBV5-6 and TRBJ1-6; TRBD1 is a possible D gene (5 bases). The CDR3 spans 13 residues. CDR1 and CDR2 from the germline V gene are SGHDT and YYEEEE. V was clipped by 5 bases and J by 2 bases, with 5 bases between them. CDR3 residues: CASRQAYNSPLHF. CDR3 nucleotide sequence: TGTGCCAGCAGACAGGCCTATAATTCACCCCTCCACTTT.

This sequence joins TRBV19 and TRBJ2-5; 13 bases agree with TRBD2. The CDR3 runs to 15 residues. The germline gives CDR1 LNHDA, CDR2 SQIVND (reference sequence). V lost 9 bases, J lost 1 base, and 5 bases stayed unmatched. The CDR3 region is CASRTSGSRQETQYF. DNA of the CDR3: TGTGCCAGCAGGACTAGCGGGAGCCGCCAAGAGACCCAGTACTTC.

The chain carries TRBV18 and TRBJ2-5; 11 bases are a match to TRBD2. This CDR3 is built from 17 residues. J was trimmed by 4 bases and V by 0 bases; bases with no gene match: 7. The germline gives CDR1 KGHSH, CDR2 LQKENI. CDR3 bases: TGTGCCAGCTCACCACCAAATAGCGGGGGGGCCCCAGAGACCCAGTACTTC. Its translation is CASSPPNSGGAPETQYF.

The sample holds one count of this clone. V gene TRBV19 combines with J gene TRBJ1-5; D uncertain. The length of the CDR3 is 14 residues. V gave up 1 base and J gave up 6 bases, with 10 bases separating them. Germline loops: CDR1 LNHDA, CDR2 SQIVND (reference sequence). This chain's CDR3 is CASSIVQAGQPQHF. The CDR3 DNA sequence: TGTGCCAGTAGTATAGTCCAAGCGGGTCAGCCCCAGCATTTT.